The 8 T cell receptor beta chains in this list originate from one sample, sequenced in a study of T cell responses to AZD1222 COVID-19 vaccine (dated by TCRdb to the early 2020s). The time point label, read with the paper, signifies: baseline before first vaccination. Libraries were prepared through the immunoSEQ multiplex PCR assay. Drawn from immuneACCESS, this table holds only the in-frame rearrangements with V and J called that TCRdb kept. Clones are partly lost; checked studies trace under half to an unresolved V gene and leave the rest unexplained. Within this sample are approximately 98,000 clones, with approximately 86% of them counted one time only. Jointly, the top ten make up roughly 3% of the sample. The source was peripheral blood, collected on day 0 of AZD1222 vaccination. These receptors all stem from an adult in good health.

V and J are TRBV3-1 (or the pseudogene TRBV3-2) and TRBJ1-3, with a tentative D call TRBD1 (5 bases). The V end lost 3 bases, the J end lost 4 bases, and 10 bases lay between the germline ends. Germline V gene sequence: CDR1 LGHDT, CDR2 YNNKEL (reference sequence). The CDR3 contains 14 residues. CDR3 bases: TGTGCCAGCAGCCAGCCGGGGCCGGGAAACACCATATATTTT. Translating gives CASSQPGPGNTIYF.

The V call is TRBV7-9, the J call TRBJ2-7; D is possibly TRBD1 (5 bases). The CDR3 is 14 residues long. Germline V lookup: CDR1 SEHNR, CDR2 FQNEAQ (reference sequence). Trimming removed 5 bases at V and 5 bases at J, with 16 bases between. In DNA form, the CDR3 reads TGTGCCAGCAGCCTCAAAGGCGACAGCGACGAGCAGTACTTC. It yields the protein CASSLKGDSDEQYF.

The chain links TRBV28 to TRBJ1-6; weak D call: TRBD1 (5 bases). The CDR3 contains 14 residues. The V end lost 6 bases, the J end lost 11 bases, and 17 bases lay between the germline ends. Germline assignment: CDR1 MDHEN and CDR2 SYDVKM. This CDR3 reads CASSQVGGLPPLHF. DNA of the CDR3: TGTGCCAGCAGCCAAGTTGGGGGTCTTCCACCCCTCCACTTT.

The V gene is TRBV28, the J gene TRBJ1-5, with no clear D. Trimming pared 7 bases from V and 5 bases from J, leaving 12 bases between. CDR1 MDHEN and CDR2 SYDVKM come from the germline V gene. The CDR3 runs to 13 residues. This CDR3 is CASISTRDQPQHF. Here the CDR3 DNA reads TGTGCCAGCATCTCCACCCGGGATCAGCCCCAGCATTTT.

This clone was recorded once. The CDR3 region is CAGGRGGQPQHF. The DNA for the CDR3 is TGTGCCGGAGGTAGGGGAGGACAGCCCCAGCATTTT. The rearrangement uses TRBV30 and TRBJ1-5; TRBD1 is a possible D gene (5 bases). Germline V CDR1 and CDR2: GTSNPN, SVGIG (reference sequence). This CDR3 has 12 amino acids. V lost 8 bases, J lost 7 bases, and 15 bases lay in between.

The V and J genes are TRBV3-1 (or the pseudogene TRBV3-2) and TRBJ1-1; TRBD1 matches 8 bases. CDR1 is LGHDT and CDR2 is YNNKEL in the germline V gene (reference sequence). J gave up 4 bases and V 1 base, and 5 bases lay outside the gene matches. The CDR3 is 15 residues long. CDR3 protein: CASSQGDRRSTEAFF. The CDR3 DNA reads TGTGCCAGCAGCCAAGGGGACAGGCGGAGCACTGAAGCTTTCTTT.

The chain uses TRBV5-8 and TRBJ2-2; D possibly corresponds to TRBD1 (5 bases). The CDR3 is 17 residues long. Germline CDR1 SGHTS, CDR2 YDEGEE. The V and J ends lost 5 bases and 7 bases respectively, with 24 bases between them. CDR3: CASRVRTSSFRSGELFF. As DNA, the CDR3 is TGTGCCAGCAGAGTTAGGACATCGTCGTTCAGAAGCGGGGAGCTGTTTTTT. The full variable domain, with the rest looked up from reference TRBV5-8 and TRBJ2-2, is EAGVTQSPTHLIKTRGQQATLRCSPISGHTSVYWYQQALGLGLQFLLWYDEGEERNRGNFPPRFSGRQFPNYSSELNVNALELEDSALYLCASRVRTSSFRSGELFFGEGSRLTVL.

This chain joins TRBV7-6 and TRBJ1-2; tentative D call: TRBD1 (6 bases). Trimming took 5 bases from V and 2 from J, leaving 18 bases between them. The CDR3 loop spans 16 amino acids. Germline CDR1 is SGHVS and CDR2 is FNYEAQ. The CDR3 DNA sequence: TGTGCCAGCAGCGCGACCTCCGGGACAACCAACTATGGCTACACCTTC. Amino acids: CASSATSGTTNYGYTF.